The entry below describes one T cell receptor (beta chain). The data stem from a study of blood T cell repertoires in COVID-19. Study background: Samples of COVID-19 (acute and convalescent) were obtained from the United States, Italy and Spain. T cells, B-cell-depleted T cells, or PBMCs provided the cDNA or gDNA that served as material.

Authors' methods: Nucleated cell counts were estimated from reference gene primer amplification. Data came from immunoSEQ multiplex PCR; TCRdb stores just in-frame clones and leaves some out. Clone size and the V and J calls come from that table; the DNA yielded D and trimming. This repertoire shows 150,000 to 200,000 clones, around 79% found once; its top ten account for 17%. Sequencing used peripheral blood. This TCR was recovered from a man in his sixties with active or convalescent COVID-19.

The CDR3 DNA is TGTGCCATCAGTTCAGGGGGCGCCAATAATTCACCCCTCCACTTT. This sequence encodes CAISSGGANNSPLHF. The rearrangement joins TRBV10-3 to TRBJ1-6; 8 nucleotides line up with TRBD1. The J segment lost 5 bases and the V segment lost 5 bases, leaving 5 bases of the junction unmatched. Per germline, CDR1 ENHRY and CDR2 SYGVKD. The length of the CDR3 is 15 residues.